The source of this T cell receptor (beta chain) is a study of CD8+ T cells in alopecia areata. cDNA prepared by RNA extraction and subsequent reverse transcription served as the template for sequencing. The assay was immunoSEQ multiplex PCR, and TCRdb's table has in-frame clones only and misses some. The sample consists of around 180,000 clones, around 60% of them appearing once. The treatment is: oral pan-JAK inhibitor, 5-10 mg twice daily. Trimming stripped 5 bases from V and 1 base from J, with 14 bases between. Germline lookup yields CDR1 SEHNR and CDR2 FQNEAQ (reference sequence). The CDR3 is 15 amino acids.

The V call is TRBV7-9, the J call TRBJ1-1; D ambiguous. The clonotype originates from a human donor with alopecia areata. The source was CD4+ T cells sorted from blood, collected at week 49, from a patient treated with tofacitinib. CDR3 residues: CASSPSNTPNTEAFF. The DNA for the CDR3 is TGTGCCAGCAGCCCAAGCAACACCCCGAACACTGAAGCTTTCTTT.